The text below deals with one TCR beta chain. Its antigen target is currently unknown. No clone much larger than this one lies a single base away; base qualities are absent. These data come from a study of CD8+ T cells in alopecia areata (dated by TCRdb to between 2017 and 2018). The study in broad terms: Treated patients were enrolled in an open-label pilot trial of oral tofacitinib, 5 to 10 mg twice daily, for moderate-to-severe alopecia areata. Tofacitinib was given for 6 to 18 months, followed by 6 months of follow-up off drug to assess delayed response and recurrence. For the treated patients, the SALT score, which quantifies what percentage of scalp surface area is affected, served as the measure of disease severity. To study T cell clonal expansion in alopecia areata, the researchers applied high-throughput TCRbeta sequencing to both the C3H/HeJ mouse model and human patients. Scalp tissue and sorted CD4+ and CD8+ peripheral blood T cells from patchy and totalis/universalis alopecia areata patients and from healthy controls were covered by human TCRbeta sequencing. Biopsies were taken from tofacitinib-treated patients at baseline and again at 4 and 24 weeks into treatment, and several of those patients also had a later scalp biopsy. Scalp clonality was compared across normal scalp (n=4), patchy alopecia areata scalp (n=8), and alopecia totalis/universalis scalp (n=8). RNA was obtained with the PAXgene miRNA kit for fixed scalp, the miRNeasy kit for PBMCs, and the RNeasy kit for mouse skin. TCRbeta CDR3 regions were amplified by immunoSEQ multiplex PCR with 35 Vbeta forward and 13 Jbeta reverse primers. The investigation overall reported the following: Many expanded lesional clones persisted in scalp and blood during tofacitinib treatment, which may partly explain relapse after stopping treatment. The treated cohort was small, with a single nonresponder, so links between baseline CD8+ expansion and response need larger studies. Compared with normal scalp, lesional scalp, particularly in alopecia totalis/universalis, had higher clonality and more expanded CD8+ clones, which suggests antigenic drive. With tofacitinib, both scalp clonality and the number of expanded CD8+ clones among the top 100 scalp clones went down significantly. Compared with mice, TCR sequences shared between patients were less clear, possibly partly because of HLA diversity across the patient population. Unlike mouse skin, which is dominated by gammadelta T cells, normal human skin has resident alphabeta T cells that are also sequenced, and this complicates analysis of the scalp TCR repertoire.

From the cysteine up to the phenylalanine, the CDR3 has a length of 14 residues. This entry keeps only the CDR3 DNA: 42 bases, framed from base 1. The germline V gene specifies SGHTA as CDR1 and FQGNSA as CDR2. V lost 5 bases and J lost 2 bases; the stretch between them is 13 bases long. In the paper's terms, the time point label means: 4 weeks on oral tofacitinib. What the treatment or condition label conveys for this sample: oral pan-JAK inhibitor, 5-10 mg twice daily. Lesional scalp punch biopsies and peripheral blood were collected from alopecia areata patients. PBMCs were isolated by density centrifugation and stained for CD3, CD4 and CD8, after which CD4+ and CD8+ T cells were sorted on a FACSAria. Receptor amplification or capture employed the immunoSEQ multiplex PCR assay. RNA was extracted from all samples and reverse transcribed into cDNA, which served as template for TCR sequencing. SuperScript III was used for first-strand cDNA synthesis, primed with a 2:1 mix of oligo-dT and random hexamers. A synthetic immune receptor repertoire was used to measure amplification bias, and any remaining bias was corrected computationally. The study's processing was this. Raw reads were preprocessed to remove errors, and CDR3 was defined by IMGT conventions from the conserved cysteine to phenylalanine. To get clonality, Shannon entropy was normalized by log2 of the number of productive unique TCRs and the result was subtracted from 1. Whether each scalp clone was CD4 or CD8 was inferred by checking scalp TCRbeta sequences against the CD4 and CD8 repertoires from sorted blood. TCRdb took this table from immuneACCESS and kept in-frame rearrangements with V and J called. Such tables lack part of the clones; where checked against another copy, unresolved V genes explain under half of the gap, and the rest is unexplained. V, J and clone size were drawn from that table, and D and trimming were deduced from the DNA. This sample comprises about 190,000 clones, around 60% of them detected only once. The ten largest clones take up 0.65% to 0.7% of the sample.

The sequence came from a human donor with alopecia areata. The sequencing used CD4+ T cells sorted from blood, collected at week 4, from a patient treated with tofacitinib. The chain is assembled from TRBV7-2 and TRBJ2-7, with no confidently assigned D gene. The nucleotides are TGTGCCAGCAGCCCAAGTGACGGAGCCTACGAGCAGTACTTC. Its translation reads: CASSPSDGAYEQYF.